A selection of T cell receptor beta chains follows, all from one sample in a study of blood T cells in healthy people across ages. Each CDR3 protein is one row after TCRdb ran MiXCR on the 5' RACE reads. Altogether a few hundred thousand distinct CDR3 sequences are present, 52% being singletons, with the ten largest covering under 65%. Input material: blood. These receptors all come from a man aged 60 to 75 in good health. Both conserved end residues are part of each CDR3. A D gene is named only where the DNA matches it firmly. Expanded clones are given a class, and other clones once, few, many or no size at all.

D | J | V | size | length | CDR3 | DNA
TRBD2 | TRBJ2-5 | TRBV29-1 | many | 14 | CSVNLAGGQETQYF | TGCAGCGTGAATCTAGCGGGGGGTCAAGAGACCCAGTACTTC
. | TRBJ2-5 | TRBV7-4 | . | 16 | CASSSPGASPKETQYF | TGTGCCAGCAGCTCACCGGGGGCAAGTCCGAAAGAGACCCAGTACTTC
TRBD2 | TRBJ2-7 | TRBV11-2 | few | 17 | CASSTGLAGGSSYEQYF | TGTGCCAGCAGCACGGGACTAGCGGGAGGGAGCTCCTACGAGCAGTACTTC
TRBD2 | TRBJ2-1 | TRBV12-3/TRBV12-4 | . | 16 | CASSSGTSGPVGEQFF | TGTGCCAGCAGTTCAGGGACTAGCGGGCCAGTCGGTGAGCAGTTCTTC
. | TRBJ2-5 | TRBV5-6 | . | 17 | CASSLAFGGPGEETQYF | TGTGCCAGCAGCTTGGCCTTCGGGGGACCCGGAGAAGAGACCCAGTACTTC
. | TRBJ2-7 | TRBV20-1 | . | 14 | CSASSSPLSYEQYF | TGCAGTGCTTCCTCGTCTCCCCTTTCCTACGAGCAGTACTTC
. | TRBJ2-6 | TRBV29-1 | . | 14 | CSVAGTREANVLTF | TGCAGCGTAGCCGGGACGCGGGAGGCCAACGTCCTGACTTTC
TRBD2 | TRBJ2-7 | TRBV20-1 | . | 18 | CSARDLGLTSGSSYEQYF | TGCAGTGCTAGAGATCTAGGTTTGACTAGCGGGAGCTCCTACGAGCAGTACTTC
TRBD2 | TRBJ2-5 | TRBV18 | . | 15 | CASSPNRGREETQYF | TGTGCCAGCTCACCGAACCGGGGGAGGGAAGAGACCCAGTACTTC
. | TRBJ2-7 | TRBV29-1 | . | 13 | CSVVATATYEQYF | TGCAGCGTTGTCGCGACGGCGACTTACGAGCAGTACTTC
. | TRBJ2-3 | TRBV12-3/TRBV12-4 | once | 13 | CASSLVRADVQYF | TGTGCCAGCAGTTTGGTTAGAGCAGATGTGCAGTATTTT
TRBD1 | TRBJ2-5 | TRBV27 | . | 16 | CASSLSRTGGVETQYF | TGTGCCAGCAGTTTATCCCGGACAGGGGGCGTCGAGACCCAGTACTTC
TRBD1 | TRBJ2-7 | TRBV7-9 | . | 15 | CASSFGQGQKDEQYF | TGTGCCAGCAGCTTCGGACAGGGGCAGAAGGACGAGCAGTACTTC
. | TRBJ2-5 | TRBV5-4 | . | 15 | CASSSPSRGQETQYF | TGTGCCAGCAGCTCCCCGTCAAGGGGCCAAGAGACCCAGTACTTC
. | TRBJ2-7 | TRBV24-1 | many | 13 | CATSDWDSYEQYF | TGTGCCACCAGTGATTGGGATTCCTACGAGCAGTACTTC
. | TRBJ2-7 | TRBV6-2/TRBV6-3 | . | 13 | CAMRASSSYEQYF | TGTGCCATGCGGGCCTCATCATCCTACGAGCAGTACTTC
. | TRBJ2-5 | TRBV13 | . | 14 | CASSPPGGSKTQYF | TGTGCCAGCAGCCCCCCCGGGGGCTCGAAGACCCAGTACTTC
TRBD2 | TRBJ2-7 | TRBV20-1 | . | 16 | CSASLPLAGRPYEQYF | TGCAGTGCTAGTCTACCCCTAGCGGGACGGCCCTACGAGCAGTACTTC
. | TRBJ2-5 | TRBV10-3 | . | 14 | CAIKRGALGETQYF | TGTGCCATCAAAAGAGGGGCGCTGGGGGAGACCCAGTACTTC
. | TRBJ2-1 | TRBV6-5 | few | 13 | CASSYRQYNEQFF | TGTGCCAGCAGTTATAGACAGTACAATGAGCAGTTCTTC
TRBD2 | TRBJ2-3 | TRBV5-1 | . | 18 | CASSSGLAGVVGTDTQYF | TGCGCCAGCAGCTCGGGACTAGCGGGAGTTGTCGGCACAGATACGCAGTATTTT
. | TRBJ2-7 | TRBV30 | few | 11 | CAGSNRGEQYF | TGTGCCGGGAGTAATAGAGGGGAGCAGTACTTC
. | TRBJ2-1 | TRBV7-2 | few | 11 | CASSFRAEQFF | TGTGCCAGCAGCTTCCGGGCCGAGCAGTTCTTC
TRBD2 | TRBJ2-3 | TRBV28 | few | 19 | CASSPRPPLAGGRTDTQYF | TGTGCCAGCAGTCCGAGGCCCCCCCTAGCGGGAGGGCGAACAGATACGCAGTATTTT
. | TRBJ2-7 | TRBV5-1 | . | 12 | CASSLMGTEQYF | TGCGCCAGCAGCTTAATGGGGACCGAGCAGTACTTC
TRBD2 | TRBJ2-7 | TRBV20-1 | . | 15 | CSASPTSGRKGEQYF | TGCAGTGCTAGCCCCACTAGCGGGAGAAAGGGAGAGCAGTACTTC
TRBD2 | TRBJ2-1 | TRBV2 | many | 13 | CARGLAGDNEQFF | TGTGCCAGGGGACTAGCGGGGGACAATGAGCAGTTCTTC
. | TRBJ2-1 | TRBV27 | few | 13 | CASSFRQVGKKFF | TGTGCCAGCAGTTTCCGACAGGTGGGGAAGAAGTTCTTC
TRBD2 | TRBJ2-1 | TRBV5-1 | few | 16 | CASSLLTSGGADEQFF | TGCGCCAGCAGCTTGTTGACTAGCGGGGGGGCGGATGAGCAGTTCTTC
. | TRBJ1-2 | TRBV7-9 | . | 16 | CACSYQSGRRNYGYTF | TGTGCCTGCAGCTACCAATCGGGGAGGAGAAACTATGGCTACACCTTC
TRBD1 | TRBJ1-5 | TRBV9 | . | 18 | CASSVVKRDRGGNQPQHF | TGTGCCAGCAGCGTAGTTAAGCGGGACAGGGGAGGCAATCAGCCCCAGCATTTT
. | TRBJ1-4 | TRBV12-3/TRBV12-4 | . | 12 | CASSRFNEKLFF | TGTGCCAGCAGTAGATTTAATGAAAAACTGTTTTTT
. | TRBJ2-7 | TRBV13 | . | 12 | CASSLYNYEQYF | TGTGCCAGCAGCCTATACAACTACGAGCAGTACTTC
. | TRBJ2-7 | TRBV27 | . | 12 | CATSGRGYEQYF | TGTGCCACCAGCGGGCGGGGCTACGAGCAGTACTTC
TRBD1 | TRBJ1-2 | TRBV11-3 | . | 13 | CASSSGQYYGYTF | TGTGCCAGCAGCTCGGGACAGTACTATGGCTACACCTTC
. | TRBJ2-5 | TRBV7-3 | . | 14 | CASSPTGEREAQYF | TGTGCCAGCAGCCCAACCGGGGAGCGAGAGGCCCAGTACTTC
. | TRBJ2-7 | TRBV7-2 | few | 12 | CASSLAGVQQYF | TGTGCCAGCAGCTTAGCGGGAGTTCAGCAGTACTTC
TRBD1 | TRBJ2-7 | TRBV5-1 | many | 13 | CASSLNRGWEQYF | TGCGCCAGCAGCTTAAACAGGGGCTGGGAGCAGTACTTC
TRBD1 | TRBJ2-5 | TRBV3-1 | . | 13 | CASSKDRAGTQYF | TGTGCCAGCAGCAAGGACAGGGCGGGAACCCAGTACTTC
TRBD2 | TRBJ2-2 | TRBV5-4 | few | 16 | CASSWGTSENTGELFF | TGTGCCAGCAGTTGGGGGACTAGCGAGAACACCGGGGAGCTGTTTTTT
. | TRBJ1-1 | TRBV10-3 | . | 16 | CAISPAGVEGSTEAFF | TGTGCCATCAGCCCCGCGGGTGTAGAGGGGAGCACTGAAGCTTTCTTT
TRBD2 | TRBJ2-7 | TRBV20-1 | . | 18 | CSVSGAGPGTSGIYEQYF | TGCAGTGTATCCGGGGCGGGTCCCGGGACTAGCGGGATCTACGAGCAGTACTTC
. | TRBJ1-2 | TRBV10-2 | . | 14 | CASSEAPLGGGYTF | TGCGCCAGCAGTGAGGCACCCCTGGGTGGAGGCTACACCTTC
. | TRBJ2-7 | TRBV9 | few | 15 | CASSRRSGGGYEQYF | TGTGCCAGCAGCCGGAGATCGGGGGGCGGGTACGAGCAGTACTTC
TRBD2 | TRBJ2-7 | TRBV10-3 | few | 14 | CAISRTSGSYEQYF | TGTGCCATCAGTCGGACTAGCGGTTCCTACGAGCAGTACTTC
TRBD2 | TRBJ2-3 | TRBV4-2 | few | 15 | CASSQELAGTDTQYF | TGTGCCAGCAGCCAAGAACTAGCGGGAACAGATACGCAGTATTTT
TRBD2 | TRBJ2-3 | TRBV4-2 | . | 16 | CASSQPTSGRADTQYF | TGTGCCAGCAGCCAACCGACTAGCGGGAGGGCGGATACGCAGTATTTT
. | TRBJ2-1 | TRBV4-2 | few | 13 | CASSQDRQNEQFF | TGTGCCAGCAGCCAAGATCGGCAAAATGAGCAGTTCTTC
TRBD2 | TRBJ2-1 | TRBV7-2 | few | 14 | CASSAGGPYNEQFF | TGTGCCAGCAGTGCGGGGGGCCCTTACAATGAGCAGTTCTTC
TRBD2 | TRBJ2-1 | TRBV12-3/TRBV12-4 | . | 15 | CASSPSGTLPNEQFF | TGTGCCAGCAGTCCTAGCGGGACTCTTCCCAATGAGCAGTTCTTC
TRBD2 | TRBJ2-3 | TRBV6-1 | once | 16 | CASSALTSGGRDTQYF | TGTGCCAGCAGTGCACTGACTAGCGGGGGGCGGGATACGCAGTATTTT
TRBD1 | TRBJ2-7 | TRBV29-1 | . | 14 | CSGSTGTGWYEQYF | TGCAGCGGATCCACCGGGACAGGGTGGTACGAGCAGTACTTC
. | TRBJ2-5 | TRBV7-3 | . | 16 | CASSLNGLGRQETQYF | TGTGCCAGCAGCTTAAATGGTCTGGGAAGGCAAGAGACCCAGTACTTC
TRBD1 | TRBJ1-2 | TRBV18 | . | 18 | CASSRTLRGTDTNYGYTF | TGTGCCAGCTCACGGACTCTTCGCGGGACAGATACTAACTATGGCTACACCTTC
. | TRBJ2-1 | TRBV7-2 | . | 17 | CASSRREGVPSYNEQFF | TGTGCCAGCAGCCGACGTGAGGGTGTCCCCTCCTACAATGAGCAGTTCTTC